These 14 T cell receptor beta chains came from one sample sequenced in a study of cytomegalovirus exposure and HLA in healthy donors. TCRdb keeps only in-frame clones here, not all; method: immunoSEQ multiplex PCR. The data show some 100,000 clones, about 87% seen once. The sample was PBMCs. These receptors came from a man between 18 and 35 years old in good health and CMV-seronegative.

This chain uses TRBV29-1 with TRBJ1-1; a possible D gene is TRBD1 (6 bases). There are 13 residues in the CDR3. V dropped 4 bases and J dropped 2 bases, with 11 bases sitting between them. CDR1 and CDR2 (germline): SQVTM, ANQGSEA. The CDR3 protein is CSVAGTRNTEAFF. For the CDR3, the DNA is TGCAGCGTTGCGGGGACACGCAACACTGAAGCTTTCTTT.

The chain links TRBV10-3 to TRBJ2-5; 7 nucleotides match TRBD2. Germline CDR1 reads ENHRY; CDR2 reads SYGVKD. V was clipped by 2 bases and J by 7 bases; unmatched bases: 13. The CDR3 is 16 residues long. CDR3 DNA: TGTGCCATCAGTGAGAATATAAGCGGGCCGGGGGGGACCCAGTACTTC. Translation gives CAISENISGPGGTQYF.

The chain employs TRBV9 and TRBJ1-6; TRBD1 matches at 7 bases. In germline, CDR1 is SGDLS, CDR2 YYNGEE. There are 15 residues in the CDR3. With V trimmed by 4 bases and J by 8 bases, 9 bases remained unmatched. Here the CDR3 reads CASSLSGTEDSPLHF. The CDR3 DNA follows: TGTGCCAGCAGCCTATCCGGGACAGAGGATTCACCCCTCCACTTT.

This sequence joins TRBV28 and TRBJ1-5; TRBD1 might be the D (5 bases). Trimming removed 0 bases at V and 7 bases at J, with 10 bases between. This CDR3 is built from 14 residues. Germline lookup yields CDR1 MDHEN and CDR2 SYDVKM. The DNA of the CDR3 is TGTGCCAGCAGTTTATGGCAGGGAGGGCAGCCCCAGCATTTT. This encodes CASSLWQGGQPQHF.

The J gene is TRBJ1-4, the V gene TRBV4-3; D uncertain. With 3 bases removed from V and 0 bases from J, the gap between germline ends came to 11 bases. Per the germline V gene, CDR1 is LGHNA and CDR2 is YSLEER. The CDR3 is made up of 16 amino acids. CDR3 residues: CASSHDMGSTNEKLFF. The CDR3 DNA follows: TGCGCCAGCAGCCATGACATGGGTTCAACTAATGAAAAACTGTTTTTT.

V usage is TRBV9 and J usage is TRBJ1-2, with 10 positions matching TRBD1. After removal of 4 bases from V and 1 base from J, the junction contained 16 bases not matched to a gene. The germline gives CDR1 SGDLS, CDR2 YYNGEE. The CDR3 has 19 amino acids. CDR3 in amino acids: CASSPHLGTGDRVNYGYTF. The CDR3 DNA sequence: TGTGCCAGCAGCCCGCACCTCGGGACAGGGGACAGAGTTAACTATGGCTACACCTTC.

The chain is built from TRBV5-1 and TRBJ1-1, with TRBD1 matching 7 bases. The CDR3 loop spans 14 amino acids. Trimming took 0 bases from V and 2 from J; bases not matched to a gene: 1. Germline V CDR1 and CDR2: SGHRS, YFSETQ. CDR3 in amino acids: CASSLGDRNTEAFF. CDR3 bases: TGCGCCAGCAGCTTGGGGGACAGAAACACTGAAGCTTTCTTT.

The V call is TRBV4-1, the J call TRBJ2-7; D remains unclear. The CDR3 covers 15 residues. CDR1 is MGHRA, CDR2 YSYEKL, per germline. Trimming removed 2 bases from V and 5 bases from J, with 16 bases in between. CDR3 nucleotides: TGCGCCAGCAGCCAACCCACGGCAGGAACCCACGAGCAGTACTTC. It is translated as CASSQPTAGTHEQYF.

V is TRBV5-6 and J is TRBJ1-2, with 7 bases matching TRBD1. Germline V gene data show CDR1 as SGHDT and CDR2 as YYEEEE. This CDR3 has 16 amino acids. The V segment lost 4 bases and the J segment 0 bases; nucleotides outside the gene matches: 9. CDR3 DNA sequence: TGTGCCAGCAGCCGCGAGTCCGGGACAGCTAACTATGGCTACACCTTC. Protein: CASSRESGTANYGYTF. Full variable domain (outside the CDR3, taken from reference TRBV5-6 and TRBJ1-2): DAGVTQSPTHLIKTRGQQVTLRCSPKSGHDTVSWYQQALGQGPQFIFQYYEEEERQRGNFPDRFSGHQFPNYSSELNVNALLLGDSALYLCASSRESGTANYGYTFGSGTRLTVV.

Of note for this clone: A read error may account for a junction end that differs from germline. The same CDR3 can be traced to other DNA sequences in this sample. V usage is TRBV28 and J usage is TRBJ2-3; TRBD2 matches 12 bases. Germline V gene data show CDR1 as MDHEN and CDR2 as SYDVKM. CDR3 size: 15 residues. As DNA, the CDR3 is TGTGCCAGCAACACTAGCGGGAGGTCCACATATACGCAGTATTTT. Translated: CASNTSGRSTYTQYF. The full variable domain, completed using reference TRBV28 and TRBJ2-3, is DVKVTQSSRYLVKRTGEKVFLECVQDMDHENMFWYRQDPGLGLRLIYFSYDVKMKEKGDIPEGYSVSREKKERFSLILESASTNQTSMYLCASNTSGRSTYTQYFGPGTRLTVL.

The rearrangement joins TRBV27 to TRBJ1-1, with a tentative D call TRBD1 (5 bases). Germline lookup yields CDR1 MNHEY and CDR2 SMNVEV (reference sequence). The CDR3 runs to 15 residues. With 2 bases removed from V and 4 bases from J, the gap between germline ends came to 14 bases. This chain's CDR3 is CASSLHRQGSTEAFF. The CDR3 nucleotides are TGTGCCAGCAGTTTACATCGTCAGGGCAGCACTGAAGCTTTCTTT.

CDR3: CASSQAGLPDTQYF. The CDR3 nucleotides read TGTGCCAGCAGTCAAGCGGGGTTGCCAGATACGCAGTATTTT. V is TRBV28 and J is TRBJ2-3; 7 bases align to TRBD2. V shed 5 bases and J 4 bases; nucleotides not matched to a gene: 6. The CDR3 runs to 14 residues. The germline CDR1 and CDR2 sequences are MDHEN and SYDVKM. The complete variable domain, with remaining parts taken from reference TRBV28 and TRBJ2-3, reads DVKVTQSSRYLVKRTGEKVFLECVQDMDHENMFWYRQDPGLGLRLIYFSYDVKMKEKGDIPEGYSVSREKKERFSLILESASTNQTSMYLCASSQAGLPDTQYFGPGTRLTVL.

The CDR3: CASNTGTGANEQFF. The DNA for the CDR3 is TGTGCCAGCAACACCGGGACAGGGGCCAATGAGCAGTTCTTC. The rearrangement joins TRBV6-1 to TRBJ2-1; TRBD1 agrees at 10 bases. This CDR3 is built from 14 residues. Germline CDR1 reads MNHNS; CDR2 reads SASEGT. V shed 7 bases, J shed 6 bases, and the junction held 6 bases outside the gene matches.

This rearrangement joins TRBV4-3 to TRBJ2-2, with a possible D match to TRBD1 (6 bases). Looked up from germline, CDR1 is LGHNA and CDR2 is YSLEER. This CDR3 spans 13 amino acids. V was trimmed by 4 bases and J by 4 bases, leaving 7 bases between them. CDR3 loop: CASSLGGTGELFF. In DNA form, the CDR3 reads TGCGCCAGCAGCCTAGGGGGCACCGGGGAGCTGTTTTTT.